The 26 T cell receptor beta chains below come from one sample, sequenced in a study of T cell repertoires in cytomegalovirus infection. TCRdb re-analysed the reads in MiXCR, keeping a single row per CDR3 protein. Here the sample spans roughly 320,000 distinct CDR3 sequences, over 7.5% being singletons. Sequences were obtained from PBMCs. The receptors were sampled from a human donor in good health (CMV status not recorded). Some clones in this sample may be carry-over from other donors' samples.

The chain combines TRBV19 with TRBJ2-1, with 9 bases aligning to TRBD2. CDR1 and CDR2 from the germline V gene are LNHDA and SQIVND (reference sequence). V lost 10 bases, J lost 4 bases, and 17 bases stayed unmatched. The CDR3 contains 17 residues. In DNA form, the CDR3 reads TGTGCCACCGGGGTGGTTGGAAGCGGGGGGCCTTACAATGAGCAGTTCTTC. Amino acids: CATGVVGSGGPYNEQFF.

The table lists this clonotype with a few counts. V is TRBV5-4 and J is TRBJ2-3; D may correspond to TRBD1 or TRBD2 (5 bases each). Germline-derived CDR1 and CDR2 are SGHNT and YYREEE (reference sequence). Trimming removed 5 bases at V and 3 bases at J, with 13 bases between. The CDR3 has 14 residues. DNA for the CDR3: TGTGCCAGCAGGTCCGGGACCCCGACAGATACGCAGTATTTT. Translated: CASRSGTPTDTQYF.

This clonotype was seen a handful of times. V usage is TRBV10-2 and J usage is TRBJ1-5; D is ambiguous. Germline CDR1 is WSHSY and CDR2 is SAAADI. The CDR3 extends over 16 amino acids. V lost 6 bases to trimming and J lost 0 bases, with 15 bases between them. CDR3 region: CASSDRFDPSNQPQHF. Written as DNA, the CDR3 is TGCGCCAGCAGCGACCGATTCGACCCTAGCAATCAGCCCCAGCATTTT.

This clonotype was detected ten times or more. CDR3 nucleotides: TGTGCCAGCAGCTTTAACAGGGGGACAGATACGCAGTATTTT. Protein sequence: CASSFNRGTDTQYF. The gene calls are TRBV7-2 and TRBJ2-3, with TRBD1 matching 8 bases. J lost 3 bases, V lost 3 bases, and 2 bases had no gene match. The germline gives CDR1 SGHTA, CDR2 FQGNSA. CDR3 length: 14 amino acids.

The table lists this clonotype with a few counts. This chain's CDR3 is CSVGLSYEQYF. CDR3 DNA sequence: TGCAGCGTAGGGCTATCCTACGAGCAGTACTTC. The rearrangement joins TRBV29-1 to TRBJ2-7; D unclear. The CDR3 covers 11 residues. Germline assignment: CDR1 SQVTM and CDR2 ANQGSEA. Trimming removed 6 bases at V and 1 base at J, with 7 bases between.

The V and J genes are TRBV6-2 or TRBV6-3 and TRBJ2-1; D gene ambiguous. V was trimmed by 9 bases and J by 9 bases, leaving 12 bases between them. Germline CDR1 and CDR2: MNHEY and SVGEGT. The CDR3 contains 11 residues. CDR3 protein: CASLKDAEQFF. Written as DNA, the CDR3 is TGTGCCAGTCTTAAGGATGCTGAGCAGTTCTTC.

This clonotype showed up many times. The gene calls are TRBV11-2 and TRBJ2-7, with TRBD1 matching 9 bases. Unmatched junction bases numbered 5, after V lost 2 bases and J lost 3 bases. The CDR3 totals 15 residues. Germline values: CDR1 SGHAT, CDR2 FQNNGV. In DNA, the CDR3 is TGTGCCAGCAGCTTACTTCCGGGACAGGGCTACGAGCAGTACTTC. As protein: CASSLLPGQGYEQYF.

This clonotype was counted ten times or more. This rearrangement joins TRBV7-2 to TRBJ2-2, with 8 bases fitting TRBD1. J was trimmed by 0 bases and V by 3 bases; bases with no gene match: 3. Germline V gene data show CDR1 as SGHTA and CDR2 as FQGNSA. This CDR3 spans 16 amino acids. The CDR3 DNA is TGTGCCAGCAGCTTCGAACAGGGGGCGAACACCGGGGAGCTGTTTTTT. Translating gives CASSFEQGANTGELFF.

Many counts were recorded for this clonotype. The chain joins TRBV7-2 to TRBJ1-6; 7 positions match TRBD1. CDR1 SGHTA and CDR2 FQGNSA come from the germline V gene. The CDR3 spans 15 residues. The V segment lost 4 bases and the J segment 6 bases; nucleotides outside the gene matches: 6. The CDR3 DNA sequence: TGTGCCAGCAGCTCAACAGGGGTGCTTAATTCACCCCTCCACTTT. Its protein product is CASSSTGVLNSPLHF.

Ten or more counts support this clonotype. The chain carries TRBV11-2 and TRBJ1-3; 9 bases match TRBD1. The CDR3 extends over 18 amino acids. Per the germline V gene, CDR1 is SGHAT and CDR2 is FQNNGV. V was pared by 2 bases and J by 1 base, with 9 bases of the junction left unmatched. The DNA of the CDR3 is TGTGCCAGCAGCTTATCCCGGGACAGGGCCCCTTCTGGAAACACCATATATTTT. Translated: CASSLSRDRAPSGNTIYF.

This clonotype has ten or more counts. V and J are TRBV7-2 and TRBJ2-1; D unclear. The V end was cut by 5 bases, the J end by 9 bases, with 8 bases between. This CDR3 comprises 11 residues. CDR1 and CDR2 from the germline V gene are SGHTA and FQGNSA. The CDR3 reads CASSPYGEQFF. CDR3 nucleotides: TGTGCCAGCAGCCCCTACGGTGAGCAGTTCTTC.

The chain joins TRBV28 to TRBJ1-2, with D uncertain. The CDR3 runs to 13 residues. Deletions cut 2 bases from V and 9 bases from J, with 13 bases between. Germline lookup yields CDR1 MDHEN and CDR2 SYDVKM. CDR3 amino acids: CASSLPSGARYTF. As DNA, the CDR3 is TGTGCCAGCAGTTTACCCTCAGGTGCACGCTACACCTTC.

This clonotype was counted at least ten times. The genes are TRBV20-1 and TRBJ2-5, with TRBD2 matching 12 bases. The CDR3 has 16 amino acids. The germline gives CDR1 DFQATT, CDR2 SNEGSKA (reference sequence). After removal of 3 bases from V and 6 bases from J, the junction contained 11 bases not matched to a gene. In DNA, the CDR3 is TGCAGTGCTAGGATTAGGCTAGCGGGGGGGCCACAGACCCAGTACTTC. Amino acid sequence: CSARIRLAGGPQTQYF.

This clonotype was seen more than once but under ten times. The V gene is TRBV19, the J gene TRBJ2-6; 8 positions match TRBD1. The CDR3 loop spans 18 amino acids. The germline CDR1 and CDR2 sequences are LNHDA and SQIVND (reference sequence). V was pared by 7 bases and J by 1 base, with 12 bases of the junction left unmatched. The DNA of the CDR3 is TGTGCCAGTATCGGACAGGGTGCATGGGCTTCTGGGGCCAACGTCCTGACTTTC. Translating gives CASIGQGAWASGANVLTF.

There are many counts of this clonotype. This chain joins TRBV7-2 and TRBJ1-3, with D possibly matching TRBD1 (6 bases). The V gene lost 5 bases and the J gene lost 3 bases, with 20 bases spanning the gap. Germline CDR1 SGHTA, CDR2 FQGNSA. The CDR3 length is 17 residues. The DNA for the CDR3 is TGTGCCAGCAGCCCCAGGGGTTCAGGACTAGGTGGAAACACCATATATTTT. This codes for CASSPRGSGLGGNTIYF.

This clonotype came up a few times. A much larger clone lies a single base off, so this may be a read error. The chain is built from TRBV7-2 and TRBJ1-2; 8 bases map to TRBD1. V was clipped by 6 bases and J by 6 bases; unmatched bases: 0. CDR3 length: 11 residues. Germline V gene data show CDR1 as SGHTA and CDR2 as FQGNSA. The CDR3 DNA reads as TGTGCCAGCAGGACAGGGGATGGCTACACCTTC. Protein sequence: CASRTGDGYTF.

This clonotype was found a few times. The chain has TRBV7-6 and TRBJ1-1; D is perhaps TRBD1 (5 bases). V shed 5 bases and J shed 6 bases, with 16 bases lying between them. The CDR3 consists of 14 residues. Germline CDR1 is SGHVS and CDR2 is FNYEAQ. The CDR3, as DNA: TGTGCCAGCAGCGGTCCTGGGGGAGGTCCTGAAGCTTTCTTT. Translated: CASSGPGGGPEAFF.

This clonotype was seen a handful of times. This chain connects TRBV11-2 to TRBJ2-5, with 7 bases fitting TRBD2. CDR3 length: 11 residues. Germline lookup yields CDR1 SGHAT and CDR2 FQNNGV. V lost 8 bases and J lost 9; bases outside the gene matches: 6. The CDR3 sequence is CASLAGRSQYF. CDR3 nucleotides: TGTGCCAGCTTAGCGGGTCGGTCCCAGTACTTC. Combining the CDR3 with reference TRBV11-2 and TRBJ2-5 gives the whole variable domain EAGVAQSPRYKIIEKRQSVAFWCNPISGHATLYWYQQILGQGPKLLIQFQNNGVVDDSQLPKDRFSAERLKGVDSTLKIQPAKLEDSAVYLCASLAGRSQYFGPGTRLLVL.

This clonotype was detected a few times. This chain uses TRBV4-3 with TRBJ1-3; D is perhaps TRBD1 (6 bases). The length of the CDR3 is 15 residues. The ends were cut back, 5 bases at V and 0 bases at J, with 11 bases in the middle. CDR1 and CDR2 (germline): LGHNA, YSLEER. CDR3 amino acids: CASSARTVSGNTIYF. The CDR3 DNA reads as TGCGCCAGCAGCGCCCGGACAGTCTCTGGAAACACCATATATTTT.

This clonotype showed up many times. The genes are TRBV7-2 and TRBJ2-5, with D perhaps TRBD2 (6 bases). Germline CDR1 SGHTA, CDR2 FQGNSA. The CDR3 runs 15 residues. The V and J ends lost 4 bases and 3 bases respectively, with 15 bases between them. The CDR3 DNA reads TGTGCCAGCAGCTCTCTCGAGGGAGGAAAAGAGACCCAGTACTTC. Protein sequence: CASSSLEGGKETQYF.

This clonotype was found many times. The rearrangement links TRBV6-2 or TRBV6-3 to TRBJ1-6; D unclear. Trimming took off 2 bases at V and 5 bases at J, with 13 bases between the two ends. Germline CDR1 reads MNHEY; CDR2 reads SVGEGT. This CDR3 has 16 residues. The CDR3 DNA reads as TGTGCCAGCAGTTACCGGAAGATTGGCGATAATTCACCCCTCCACTTT. Amino acid sequence: CASSYRKIGDNSPLHF.

This clonotype was counted at least ten times. This chain links TRBV11-2 with TRBJ2-7; 9 bases map to TRBD1. The CDR3 spans 16 residues. The V gene's germline CDR1 is SGHAT and CDR2 FQNNGV. Trimming cost V 5 bases and J 3 bases; bases outside gene matches: 11. CDR3 nucleotide sequence: TGTGCCAGCAGCCCGATCCTTCGACAGGGGGACTACGAGCAGTACTTC. It codes for CASSPILRQGDYEQYF.

This clonotype has a count of ten or more. This chain joins TRBV7-9 and TRBJ2-3; D is ambiguous. CDR3 size: 14 residues. V was pared by 7 bases and J by 5 bases, with 16 bases between. The germline gives CDR1 SEHNR, CDR2 FQNEAQ (reference sequence). DNA for the CDR3: TGTGCCAGCACACCCACGCTCGAGGAAGATACGCAGTATTTT. Its translation: CASTPTLEEDTQYF.

This clonotype was detected many times. This sequence joins TRBV7-9 and TRBJ1-6; D not certain. The germline CDR1 and CDR2 sequences are SEHNR and FQNEAQ (reference sequence). The CDR3 consists of 13 residues. The V end was cut by 0 bases, the J end by 9 bases, with 6 bases between. CDR3 amino acids: CASSLAERSPLHF. CDR3 in DNA: TGTGCCAGCAGCTTAGCCGAGCGTTCACCCCTCCACTTT. The entire variable domain, with the rest obtained from reference TRBV7-9 and TRBJ1-6, is as follows: DTGVSQNPRHKITKRGQNVTFRCDPISEHNRLYWYRQTLGQGPEFLTYFQNEAQLEKSRLLSDRFSAERPKGSFSTLEIQRTEQGDSAMYLCASSLAERSPLHFGNGTRLTVT.

This clonotype was recorded many times. The CDR3 nucleotides are TGTGCCAGCAGCACGACGGAAATTGGGACTGAAGCTTTCTTT. Translation gives CASSTTEIGTEAFF. The chain couples TRBV7-8 to TRBJ1-1, with D unclear. V gave up 5 bases and J gave up 5 bases, with 15 bases separating them. Germline V gene lookup returns CDR1 SGHVS and CDR2 FQNEAQ. This CDR3 spans 14 amino acids.

The V call is TRBV7-2, the J call TRBJ2-7, with D tentatively TRBD2 (6 bases). CDR1 SGHTA and CDR2 FQGNSA come from the germline V gene. Trimming shortened V by 5 bases and J by 6 bases, and 23 bases separated the two germline ends. The CDR3 contains 16 residues. In nucleotides, the CDR3 is TGTGCCAGCAGCGCGGGGTCTGTGACGGGCCTGGGCGAGCAGTACTTC. This codes for CASSAGSVTGLGEQYF. Full variable domain (missing parts from reference TRBV7-2 and TRBJ2-7): GAGVSQSPSNKVTEKGKDVELRCDPISGHTALYWYRQSLGQGLEFLIYFQGNSAPDKSGLPSDRFSAERTGGSVSTLTIQRTQQEDSAVYLCASSAGSVTGLGEQYFGPGTRLTVT.